The 16 T cell receptor beta chains listed next were all sequenced from one sample in a study of human T cells and chemical hapten exposure (dated by TCRdb to the early 2020s). Libraries were built with RACE. Sequencing relied on a NextSeq 500. TCRdb reanalyzed the raw reads on its own, using fastp at Q25 for trimming and MiXCR for clone calling, and kept in-frame beta chains. Rows are combined by CDR3 protein, so each entry shows the most common genes and DNA. The sample table shows around 100,000 distinct CDR3 sequences, and more than 9.5% are seen once. The top ten clonotypes cover around 3.5% of the sample. This sample's time point label indicates: patch test 1, 2 weeks after DPC sensitization. The treatment or condition label on this specimen signifies: therapeutic diphenylcyclopropenone sensitization with weekly scalp DPC. The input for sequencing was whole blood, taken in connection with sensitization to the hapten diphenylcyclopropenone (DPC). Every receptor here comes from a woman aged 40-49 years with alopecia areata. Some clones in this sample may be carry-over from other donors' samples.

The CDR3 nucleotides are TGTGCCAGTAGTATCGGAGGCGGACAGGGGGATCATGGCTACACCTTC. This sequence encodes CASSIGGGQGDHGYTF. The J gene is TRBJ1-2, the V gene TRBV19; 10 bases fit TRBD1. Germline values: CDR1 LNHDA, CDR2 SQIVND (reference sequence). The CDR3 contains 16 residues. V trimming: 3 bases; J trimming: 6 bases; junction bases outside the gene matches: 10.

The rearrangement links TRBV20-1 to TRBJ2-3; D possibly corresponds to TRBD2 (6 bases). CDR3 length equals 14 residues. The V gene's germline CDR1 is DFQATT and CDR2 SNEGSKA (reference sequence). The V end lost 6 bases, the J end lost 2 bases, and 15 bases lay between the germline ends. The CDR3 sequence: CSASRGGVTDTQYF. The CDR3, as DNA: TGCAGTGCGTCGCGGGGCGGAGTCACAGATACGCAGTATTTT.

In its sample, this clonotype was seen many times. The chain uses TRBV28 and TRBJ1-2; 12 bases agree with TRBD1. Germline CDR1 is MDHEN and CDR2 is SYDVKM. Trimming removed 6 bases from V and 3 bases from J; junction bases left unmatched: 5. The CDR3 spans 15 residues. CDR3 residues: CASSSGTGGHYGYTF. The DNA for the CDR3 is TGTGCCAGCAGCTCCGGGACAGGGGGCCACTATGGCTACACCTTC.

This clonotype has ten or more counts. This chain joins TRBV28 and TRBJ2-7; TRBD1 or TRBD2 may be the D gene (5 bases each). CDR3 length equals 15 residues. Per germline, CDR1 MDHEN and CDR2 SYDVKM. V lost 2 bases and J lost 2, with 13 bases in between. The chain's CDR3 is CASSLGGDGTYEQYF. CDR3 bases: TGTGCCAGCAGTTTAGGGGGAGACGGAACCTACGAGCAGTACTTC.

This clonotype occurred many times. The rearrangement links TRBV7-2 to TRBJ1-1; D gene ambiguous. Trimming cost V 6 bases and J 7 bases, with 12 bases left between them. This CDR3 has 12 residues. CDR1 SGHTA and CDR2 FQGNSA come from the germline V gene. CDR3 bases: TGTGCCAGCAGTTACAGTCAGAGTGAAGCTTTCTTT. Protein: CASSYSQSEAFF.

This clonotype was counted at least ten times. The V and J genes are TRBV25-1 and TRBJ2-1; TRBD2 matches at 8 bases. Per the germline V gene, CDR1 is MGHDK and CDR2 is SYGVNS. The ends lost 4 bases at V and 3 bases at J; junction bases unmatched: 2. The CDR3 has 14 amino acids. In DNA, the CDR3 is TGTGCCAGCAGTGGGGCGGGGGGCTACAATGAGCAGTTCTTC. As protein: CASSGAGGYNEQFF.

The chain joins TRBV3-1 to TRBJ2-2; D gene unclear. This CDR3 has 15 residues. From germline, CDR1 is LGHDT and CDR2 YNNKEL (reference sequence). Between the trimmed V and J ends, which lost 0 bases and 5 bases, there was a span of 10 bases. This CDR3 reads CASSQDLVRTGELFF. The CDR3 nucleotides are TGTGCCAGCAGCCAAGATCTGGTTCGAACCGGGGAGCTGTTTTTT. The full variable domain, rest sourced from reference TRBV3-1 and TRBJ2-2, is DTAVSQTPKYLVTQMGNDKSIKCEQNLGHDTMYWYKQDSKKFLKIMFSYNNKELIINETVPNRFSPKSPDKAHLNLHINSLELGDSAVYFCASSQDLVRTGELFFGEGSRLTVL.

This clonotype has just a few counts. The CDR3 DNA is TGTGCCAGCAGTTTAATAGGATCAGCGGGTGAGACCCAGTACTTC. Its protein product is CASSLIGSAGETQYF. This chain connects TRBV28 to TRBJ2-5; possibly TRBD2 for D (6 bases). This CDR3 has 15 residues. Trimming cost V 2 bases and J 5 bases, with 15 bases left between them. Germline lookup yields CDR1 MDHEN and CDR2 SYDVKM.

This clonotype was counted between two and nine times. This chain uses TRBV12-3 or TRBV12-4 with TRBJ2-3, with 7 positions matching TRBD1. Germline trimming cut 6 bases from V and 4 bases from J; bases unmatched to any gene: 10. The CDR3 is 15 amino acids. CDR3 amino acids: CASSRDRAGADTQYF. Written as DNA, the CDR3 is TGTGCCAGCAGCCGTGACAGGGCCGGCGCAGATACGCAGTATTTT.

The table lists this clonotype with many counts. The J gene is TRBJ1-1, the V gene TRBV7-9, with unresolved D. Deletions cut 1 base from V and 9 bases from J, with 9 bases between. The CDR3 is made up of 12 amino acids. Germline V CDR1 and CDR2: SEHNR, FQNEAQ (reference sequence). The CDR3: CASSLERFQAFF. CDR3 sequence (DNA): TGTGCCAGCAGCTTAGAGCGCTTCCAAGCTTTCTTT.

This clonotype appeared a few times. The genes are TRBV5-1 and TRBJ1-1; perhaps TRBD1 as D (6 bases). V lost 4 bases to trimming and J lost 1 base, with 11 bases between them. The CDR3 totals 14 residues. The germline V gene encodes CDR1 SGHRS and CDR2 YFSETQ. The CDR3, as DNA: TGCGCCAGCAGCACAGGAGGGGGGAACACTGAAGCTTTCTTT. Translated, it gives CASSTGGGNTEAFF.

This clonotype came up a few times. V usage is TRBV20-1 and J usage is TRBJ2-7; 9 positions agree with TRBD1. With V trimmed by 5 bases and J by 6 bases, 5 bases remained unmatched. The germline V gene has CDR1 DFQATT and CDR2 SNEGSKA (reference sequence). The CDR3 length is 12 residues. The CDR3 loop reads CSASGQGPEQYF. The CDR3 bases are TGCAGTGCTTCGGGACAGGGTCCCGAGCAGTACTTC.

The V gene is TRBV30, the J gene TRBJ1-1; unclear D gene. Germline CDR1 reads GTSNPN; CDR2 reads SVGIG (reference sequence). CDR3 length: 12 residues. V gave up 7 bases and J gave up 1 base, with 10 bases separating them. The DNA for the CDR3 is TGTGCCTCCAAGAGAGGGAACACTGAAGCTTTCTTT. This encodes CASKRGNTEAFF.

This clonotype was seen a few times. The chain recombines TRBV11-2 with TRBJ2-7; D is ambiguous. The germline V and J ends were trimmed by 1 base and 3 bases, with 7 bases remaining between them. The germline V gene encodes CDR1 SGHAT and CDR2 FQNNGV. This CDR3 has 13 residues. The CDR3 spells CASSLGVDYEQYF. The CDR3 nucleotides are TGTGCCAGCAGCTTAGGTGTAGACTACGAGCAGTACTTC.

The genes are TRBV30 and TRBJ2-1; 8 nucleotides align to TRBD2. V shed 4 bases, J shed 9 bases, and the junction held 5 bases outside the gene matches. The CDR3 is 12 amino acids. CDR1 and CDR2 (germline): GTSNPN, SVGIG (reference sequence). The CDR3 loop is CAWKREMGEQFF. As DNA, the CDR3 is TGTGCCTGGAAGCGGGAGATGGGTGAGCAGTTCTTC.

There are many counts of this clonotype. This chain connects TRBV6-1 to TRBJ1-5; 10 bases align to TRBD1. The V gene's germline CDR1 is MNHNS and CDR2 SASEGT. J gave up 4 bases and V 6 bases, and 12 bases lay outside the gene matches. This CDR3 spans 17 amino acids. The CDR3 reads CASRYTSRTGGNQPQHF. The CDR3 region has the DNA TGTGCCAGCAGGTACACTAGCCGGACAGGGGGTAATCAGCCCCAGCATTTT.